The present T cell receptor (beta chain) was sequenced within a study of cytomegalovirus exposure and HLA in healthy donors. Findings and limits, study-wide: Compared with the roughly 700-donor mean, an Asian-associated ancestry cluster reportedly had fewer N-insertions, according to a later analysis. Indistinguishable V segments such as TRBV6-2 and TRBV6-3 were excluded.

The PCR contained 60 Vbeta and 13 Jbeta primers. Using immunoSEQ multiplex PCR, the repertoire was profiled, and TCRdb retains in-frame clones only, with some absent. Its clone listing holds tens of thousands of clones. Though nominally healthy at sampling, donors likely had unrecorded immune exposures. The CDR3 sequence is 16 residues long. CDR1 is SEHNR and CDR2 is FQNEAQ in the germline V gene (reference sequence). With V trimmed by 5 bases and J by 2 bases, 4 bases remained unmatched. With respect to this clone: The antigen is unknown.

The V and J genes are TRBV7-9 and TRBJ2-3; 13 bases are shared with TRBD2. This receptor was taken from a male donor in good health and CMV-seronegative. The specimen was PBMCs. The CDR3 DNA sequence: TGTGCCAGCAGCCCAGGGACTAGCGGGAACACAGATACGCAGTATTTT. It encodes CASSPGTSGNTDTQYF.